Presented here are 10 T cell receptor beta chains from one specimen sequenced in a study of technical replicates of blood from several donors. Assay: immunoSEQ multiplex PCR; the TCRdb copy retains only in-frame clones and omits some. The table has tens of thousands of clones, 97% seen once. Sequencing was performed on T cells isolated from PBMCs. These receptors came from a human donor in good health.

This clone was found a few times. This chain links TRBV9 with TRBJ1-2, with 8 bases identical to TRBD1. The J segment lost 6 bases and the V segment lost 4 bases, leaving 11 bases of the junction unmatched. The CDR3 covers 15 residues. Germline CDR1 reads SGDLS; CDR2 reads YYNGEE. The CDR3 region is CASSTRQGKSHGYTF. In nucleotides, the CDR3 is TGTGCCAGCAGCACCAGACAGGGGAAGTCCCATGGCTACACCTTC.

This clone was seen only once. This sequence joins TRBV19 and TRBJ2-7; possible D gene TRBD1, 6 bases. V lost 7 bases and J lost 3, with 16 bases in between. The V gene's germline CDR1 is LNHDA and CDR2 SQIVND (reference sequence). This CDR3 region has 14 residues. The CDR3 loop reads CASTLRTGNYEQYF. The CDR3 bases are TGTGCCAGTACCCTGCGTACAGGGAACTACGAGCAGTACTTC.

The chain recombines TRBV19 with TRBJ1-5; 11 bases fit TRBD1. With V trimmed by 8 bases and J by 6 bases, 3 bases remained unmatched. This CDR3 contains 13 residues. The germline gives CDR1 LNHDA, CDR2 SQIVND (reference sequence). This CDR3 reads CASWGQGGQPQHF. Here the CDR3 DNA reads TGTGCCAGTTGGGGACAGGGGGGTCAGCCCCAGCATTTT.

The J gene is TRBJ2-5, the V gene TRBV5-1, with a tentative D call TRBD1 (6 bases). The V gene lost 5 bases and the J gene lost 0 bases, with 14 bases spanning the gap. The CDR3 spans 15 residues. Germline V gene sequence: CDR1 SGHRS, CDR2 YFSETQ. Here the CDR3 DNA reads TGCGCCAGCAGTTACAGGGTGTCATACCAAGAGACCCAGTACTTC. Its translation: CASSYRVSYQETQYF.

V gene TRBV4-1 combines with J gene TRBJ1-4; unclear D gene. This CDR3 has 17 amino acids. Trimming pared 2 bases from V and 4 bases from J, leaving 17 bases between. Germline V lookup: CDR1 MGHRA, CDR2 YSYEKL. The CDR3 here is CASSQLPDRLLNEKLFF. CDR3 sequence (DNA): TGCGCCAGCAGCCAACTTCCGGATCGACTCCTTAATGAAAAACTGTTTTTT.

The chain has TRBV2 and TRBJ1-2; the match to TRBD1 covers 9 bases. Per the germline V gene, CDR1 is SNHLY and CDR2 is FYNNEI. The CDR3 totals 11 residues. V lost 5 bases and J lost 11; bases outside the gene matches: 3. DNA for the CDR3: TGTGCCAGCAGTTGGGACAGGGTGTACACCTTC. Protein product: CASSWDRVYTF.

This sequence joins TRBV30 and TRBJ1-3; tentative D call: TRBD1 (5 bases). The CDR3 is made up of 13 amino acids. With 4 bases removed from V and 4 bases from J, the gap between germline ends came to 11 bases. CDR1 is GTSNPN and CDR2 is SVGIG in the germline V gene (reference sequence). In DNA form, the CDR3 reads TGTGCCTGGAATGGAGGGGACGGAAACACCATATATTTT. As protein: CAWNGGDGNTIYF.

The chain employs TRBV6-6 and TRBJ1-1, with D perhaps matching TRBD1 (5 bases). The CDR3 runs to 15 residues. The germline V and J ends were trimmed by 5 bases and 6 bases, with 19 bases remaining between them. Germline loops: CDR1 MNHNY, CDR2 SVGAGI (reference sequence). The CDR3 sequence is CASSPYSLGGAEAFF. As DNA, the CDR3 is TGTGCCAGCAGTCCGTACTCACTTGGGGGGGCTGAAGCTTTCTTT.

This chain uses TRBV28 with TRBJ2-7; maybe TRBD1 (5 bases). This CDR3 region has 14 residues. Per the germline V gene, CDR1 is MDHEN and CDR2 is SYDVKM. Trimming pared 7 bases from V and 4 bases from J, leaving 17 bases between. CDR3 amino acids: CASTVVAGSYEQYF. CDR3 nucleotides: TGTGCCAGCACCGTGGTGGCAGGGTCTTACGAGCAGTACTTC. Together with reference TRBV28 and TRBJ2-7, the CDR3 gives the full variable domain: DVKVTQSSRYLVKRTGEKVFLECVQDMDHENMFWYRQDPGLGLRLIYFSYDVKMKEKGDIPEGYSVSREKKERFSLILESASTNQTSMYLCASTVVAGSYEQYFGPGTRLTVT.

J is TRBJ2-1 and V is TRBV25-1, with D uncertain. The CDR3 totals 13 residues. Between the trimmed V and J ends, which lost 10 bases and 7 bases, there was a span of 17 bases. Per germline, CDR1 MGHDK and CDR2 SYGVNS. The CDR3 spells CATVGPSENEQFF. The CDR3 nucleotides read TGTGCCACCGTCGGTCCCTCGGAGAATGAGCAGTTCTTC.